This T cell receptor beta chain was recovered during a study of cytomegalovirus exposure and HLA in healthy donors. Study findings and constraints: Cytomegalovirus-associated status was assigned to about 180 TCR beta chains. In vitro checks showed that three CMV-associated chains really do target CMV antigens.

The PCR was carried out with 60 Vbeta primers and 13 Jbeta primers. The table came from immunoSEQ multiplex PCR; TCRdb's copy has only in-frame clones and leaves some out. The sample records roughly 100,000 clones, roughly 86% being singletons. In the case of this clone: The antigen remains unidentified.

The sequence came from a human donor in good health. What was sequenced was PBMCs.

CDR3: CASSLRGGLGYTF. The DNA for the CDR3 is TGTGCCAGCAGCTTAAGAGGGGGCCTAGGCTACACCTTC. The chain has TRBV7-3 and TRBJ1-2; the match to TRBD1 covers 7 bases. Losses at the gene ends were 1 base for V and 8 bases for J; bases not matched to a gene: 4. The CDR3 extends over 13 amino acids. Germline assignment: CDR1 SGHTA and CDR2 FQGTGA.